This T cell receptor beta chain was identified in a study of long-term antiretroviral therapy in people with HIV. Study observations and caveats: Dominant in the repertoire at all time points were clones expanded before ART.

Notes on this clone: Its antigen is as yet unknown.

This CDR3 is built from 13 residues. Per germline, CDR1 ENHRY and CDR2 SYGVKD. V trimming: 6 bases; J trimming: 5 bases; junction bases outside the gene matches: 7. The immunoSEQ assay was v3.0, run at survey level. Data came from immunoSEQ multiplex PCR; TCRdb stores just in-frame clones and leaves some out. The sample records some 22,000 clones, roughly 91% being singletons. Sequencing used unsorted PBMCs, obtained 2.3 years after starting antiretroviral therapy. The sequence derives from a man in his fifties or sixties with HIV. J is TRBJ2-7 and V is TRBV10-3; TRBD1 agrees at 7 bases. The CDR3 bases are TGTGCCATCAGCCCGGGACAGATCGACGAGCAGTACTTC. It translates to CAISPGQIDEQYF.